The 17 T cell receptor beta chains in this list originate from one sample, sequenced in a study of T cells in Graves' hyperthyroidism and ophthalmopathy. The source material, RNA transcripts, was used to amplify TCR beta CDR3 regions. The HTBI primer set drove a first-round RT-PCR of the TCR CDR3. TCRdb called the multiplex PCR reads again in MiXCR, with one record for every CDR3 protein. The table records over 650,000 distinct CDR3 sequences, roughly 17% of them present only once. The material sequenced was blood. The receptors derive from a man between 18 and 29 years old with Graves' hyperthyroidism.

Concerning this clonotype itself: A read error may be the cause here, since a much bigger clone is one base away. The chain carries TRBV30 and TRBJ2-7; TRBD2 matches at 9 bases. The J call could be wrong; TRBJ2-1 is a better fit for the DNA end. Looked up from germline, CDR1 is GTSNPN and CDR2 is SVGIG (reference sequence). The CDR3 covers 15 residues. The chain's CDR3 is CAWSVTSGSSYEQFF. The CDR3, as DNA: TGTGCCTGGAGCGTGACTAGCGGTAGCTCCTACGAGCAGTTCTTC.

In its sample, this clonotype was seen many times. The gene calls are TRBV27 and TRBJ1-1, with D possibly matching TRBD1 (6 bases). Germline V gives CDR1 MNHEY, CDR2 SMNVEV (reference sequence). The CDR3 runs to 15 residues. The V gene lost 6 bases and the J gene lost 1 base, with 15 bases spanning the gap. The CDR3 region is CASRRRGHSNTEAFF. The CDR3 DNA reads TGTGCCAGCAGACGCAGGGGACATTCGAACACTGAAGCTTTCTTT.

The CDR3 spells CSVEDRGRGTYEQYF. CDR3 bases: TGCAGCGTTGAAGATCGTGGCAGGGGAACCTACGAGCAGTACTTC. The chain recombines TRBV29-1 with TRBJ2-7; D is possibly TRBD1 (6 bases). The germline V gene has CDR1 SQVTM and CDR2 ANQGSEA. The CDR3 length is 15 residues. The V end lost 0 bases, the J end lost 2 bases, and 14 bases lay between the germline ends.

Only a few counts were recorded for this clonotype. This sequence joins TRBV6-1 and TRBJ2-1; D perhaps matches TRBD2 (6 bases). Trimming shortened V by 5 bases and J by 2 bases, and 16 bases separated the two germline ends. Germline-derived CDR1 and CDR2 are MNHNS and SASEGT. The CDR3 extends over 16 amino acids. CDR3 DNA sequence: TGTGCCAGCAGTTCTCCCCGGGAGAGACCCTACAATGAGCAGTTCTTC. Translated, it gives CASSSPRERPYNEQFF.

This clonotype was observed a few times. A single base separates this from a much larger clone, so it may be a read error. This chain uses TRBV3-1 with TRBJ1-1, with D tentatively TRBD1 (6 bases). Germline values: CDR1 LGHDT, CDR2 YNNKEL (reference sequence). The CDR3 covers 16 residues. The CDR3 bases are TGTGCCAGCAGCCTCATGGGGGGGGCTGGGAACACTGGAGCTTTCTTT. This sequence encodes CASSLMGGAGNTGAFF.

The chain uses TRBV27 and TRBJ2-7, with 8 bases lining up with TRBD1. Germline CDR1 reads MNHEY; CDR2 reads SMNVEV (reference sequence). CDR3 length equals 15 residues. Trimming took 8 bases from V and 3 from J; bases not matched to a gene: 12. The CDR3 DNA is TGTGCCAGCGGCCAGACAGGGGACCCCTACTACGAGCAGTACTTC. Protein sequence: CASGQTGDPYYEQYF.

This chain uses TRBV30 with TRBJ2-4; 11 bases map to TRBD1. Trimming removed 3 bases from V and 9 bases from J; junction bases left unmatched: 4. Per germline, CDR1 GTSNPN and CDR2 SVGIG (reference sequence). The CDR3 sequence is 13 residues long. This CDR3 is CAWSQGTGGIQYF. As DNA, the CDR3 is TGTGCCTGGAGCCAGGGGACAGGGGGCATTCAGTACTTC.

Comment on this clonotype: One end of the junction does not line up with germline, which may come from a read error. This sequence joins TRBV27 and TRBJ2-7; D perhaps matches TRBD1 (5 bases). CDR1 MNHEY and CDR2 SMNVEV come from the germline V gene (reference sequence). The CDR3 loop spans 14 amino acids. This chain's CDR3 is CVSSLHPAVGVQYF. CDR3 nucleotide sequence: TGTGTCAGCAGTTTACACCCGGCGGTAGGGGTGCAGTACTTC.

As for this clonotype: Given a much more abundant clone one base away, this may be a read error. J is TRBJ2-3 and V is TRBV18; D tentatively fits TRBD1 or TRBD2 (5 bases each). This CDR3 is built from 14 residues. Germline CDR1 is KGHSH and CDR2 is LQKENI. V was pared by 6 bases and J by 4 bases, with 14 bases between. CDR3 residues: CASSRDGRADTQYF. The CDR3 DNA follows: TGTGCCAGCTCCCGGGACGGCCGCGCAGATACGCAGTATTTT.

In this sample, this clonotype turned up many times. The chain joins TRBV28 to TRBJ2-7; the D is unclear. This CDR3 has 18 amino acids. The V and J ends lost 6 bases and 1 base respectively, with 25 bases between them. The germline gives CDR1 MDHEN, CDR2 SYDVKM. CDR3 bases: TGTGCCAGCAGCCCCATAATCGGGTCTAGTGAACGTTCCTACGAGCAGTACTTC. This codes for CASSPIIGSSERSYEQYF.

Only a few counts were recorded for this clonotype. The J gene is TRBJ2-1, the V gene TRBV20-1; 10 positions match TRBD2. Germline assignment: CDR1 DFQATT and CDR2 SNEGSKA (reference sequence). The CDR3 is made up of 15 amino acids. With V trimmed by 3 bases and J by 3 bases, 5 bases remained unmatched. In DNA, the CDR3 is TGCAGTGCTAGCAGCGGGAGGGCCTACTACAATGAGCAGTTCTTC. This codes for CSASSGRAYYNEQFF.

This clonotype has ten or more counts. V gene TRBV6-1 combines with J gene TRBJ2-4, with D possibly called TRBD1 or TRBD2 (5 bases each). The CDR3 is made up of 16 amino acids. The germline V gene encodes CDR1 MNHNS and CDR2 SASEGT. The V gene lost 2 bases and the J gene lost 0 bases, with 11 bases spanning the gap. The CDR3 bases are TGTGCCAGCAGTGAATTGGGGGTAATAGCCAAAAACATTCAGTACTTC. This translates into CASSELGVIAKNIQYF.

This clonotype was recorded many times. The rearrangement joins TRBV28 to TRBJ2-7; 10 bases agree with TRBD2. V lost 6 bases, J lost 2 bases, and 4 bases stayed unmatched. Germline V gives CDR1 MDHEN, CDR2 SYDVKM. The CDR3 extends over 14 amino acids. The CDR3 here is CASRKAGGPYEQYF. CDR3 nucleotides: TGTGCCAGCAGAAAAGCGGGAGGGCCCTACGAGCAGTACTTC. The full variable domain, its missing parts supplied by reference TRBV28 and TRBJ2-7, is DVKVTQSSRYLVKRTGEKVFLECVQDMDHENMFWYRQDPGLGLRLIYFSYDVKMKEKGDIPEGYSVSREKKERFSLILESASTNQTSMYLCASRKAGGPYEQYFGPGTRLTVT.

The chain uses TRBV11-2 and TRBJ2-3; weak D call: TRBD2 (5 bases). Germline CDR1 reads SGHAT; CDR2 reads FQNNGV. Trimming left V 5 bases short and J 0 bases short, with 15 bases between. This CDR3 spans 16 amino acids. CDR3 bases: TGTGCCAGCAGCCCCAGAGGACGGACTAGCACAGATACGCAGTATTTT. It is translated as CASSPRGRTSTDTQYF.

A few counts support this clonotype. The rearrangement uses TRBV9 and TRBJ2-3, with 9 bases lining up with TRBD2. Germline V lookup: CDR1 SGDLS, CDR2 YYNGEE. The trim removed 3 bases at V and 5 bases at J, leaving 13 bases unmatched. The CDR3 runs to 17 residues. CDR3 coding DNA: TGTGCCAGCAGCGCCCGCCGATGGAGCGGGAGGTTAGATACGCAGTATTTT. Translation gives CASSARRWSGRLDTQYF. Complete variable domain (other parts from reference TRBV9 and TRBJ2-3): DSGVTQTPKHLITATGQRVTLRCSPRSGDLSVYWYQQSLDQGLQFLIQYYNGEERAKGNILERFSAQQFPDLHSELNLSSLELGDSALYFCASSARRWSGRLDTQYFGPGTRLTVL.

This chain uses TRBV15 with TRBJ2-7; TRBD2 might be the D (6 bases). There are 15 residues in the CDR3. V was pared by 1 base and J by 4 bases, with 14 bases between. CDR1 and CDR2 from the germline V gene are LNHNV and YYDKDF (reference sequence). The CDR3 DNA reads as TGTGCCACCAGCAGAGCCCCCCCACTAGCTTACGAGCAGTACTTC. Residues: CATSRAPPLAYEQYF.

This clonotype was detected many times. The CDR3 DNA is TGTGCCAGCAGCCGGGGGATAGCGGGATGGGAGACCCAGTACTTC. Encoded protein: CASSRGIAGWETQYF. This chain joins TRBV2 and TRBJ2-5; 8 bases are a match to TRBD2. This CDR3 region has 15 residues. J lost 5 bases, V lost 6 bases, and 11 bases had no gene match. Per germline, CDR1 SNHLY and CDR2 FYNNEI.